What follows is one T cell receptor beta chain and its context. Its target is unknown. Via MiXCR, TCRdb re-called the 5' RACE reads, giving one row per CDR3 protein. The table lists fewer than 50,000 distinct CDR3 sequences, 11% of them singletons. The data derive from a study of CD8 T cells in ankylosing spondylitis. Study-level findings and limits: Significant enrichment of disease-linked clones was reported in matched ankylosing spondylitis synovial fluid. What seemed typical of ankylosing spondylitis blood was a TCR beta motif built from about eight highly homologous variants. Earlier studies detected some motif variants in reactive arthritis synovial fluid and blood. Disease-linked clones were found to be CD8+ and relatively rare in peripheral blood.

There are 13 residues in the CDR3. Trimming removed 3 bases at V and 5 bases at J, with 10 bases between. Germline V gene lookup returns CDR1 ENHRY and CDR2 SYGVKD. The chain is built from TRBV10-3 and TRBJ1-2; D unclear. The sequence derives from a male donor with ankylosing spondylitis or in good health (not recorded which). The sequencing sample was made of blood, either unsorted or a sorted T cell fraction (not recorded which). CDR3 in amino acids: CAISETGDYGYTF. CDR3 coding DNA: TGTGCCATCAGTGAAACTGGGGATTATGGCTACACCTTC.